A single sample is the source of the 28 T cell receptor beta chains below, sequenced in a study of Tregs in tolerant kidney transplant recipients (dated by TCRdb to between 2019 and 2020). Library creation used the immunoSEQ multiplex PCR assay. This is the immuneACCESS table as TCRdb keeps it, with only in-frame sequences that have V and J called. A part of the clones is gone; compared with another copy, unresolved V genes explain less than half, and the rest is unexplained. Counted in this sample were about 77,000 clones; nearly 98% of them appeared once. The ten largest account for around 0.5% of the sample. The time point label for this specimen denotes: blood sample drawn before combined kidney and bone marrow transplant. This material consisted of CD4+ T cells from blood, taken before the transplant. The source is a human donor who received a combined kidney and bone marrow transplant.

J is TRBJ2-2 and V is TRBV7-7, with TRBD2 identical over 7 bases. V shed 3 bases, J shed 1 base, and the junction held 5 bases outside the gene matches. Per the germline V gene, CDR1 is SSHAT and CDR2 is FNYEAQ (reference sequence). CDR3 length: 16 residues. The CDR3 DNA is TGTGCCAGCAGCTTCCTAGCGGATAGGAACACCGGGGAGCTGTTTTTT. The encoded protein is CASSFLADRNTGELFF. Complete variable domain (other parts from reference TRBV7-7 and TRBJ2-2): GAGVSQSPRYKVTKRGQDVTLRCDPISSHATLYWYQQALGQGPEFLTYFNYEAQPDKSGLPSDRFSAERPEGSISTLTIQRTEQRDSAMYRCASSFLADRNTGELFFGEGSRLTVL.

In its sample, this clone was seen once. The rearrangement uses TRBV28 and TRBJ1-1, with TRBD1 matching 9 bases. The J segment lost 11 bases and the V segment lost 10 bases, leaving 11 bases of the junction unmatched. Germline V gives CDR1 MDHEN, CDR2 SYDVKM. The CDR3 extends over 12 amino acids. CDR3 nucleotide sequence: TGTGCCATCATCACAGGGGGCTTATTGGCTTTCTTT. It encodes CAIITGGLLAFF.

The chain is built from TRBV5-6 and TRBJ1-6; TRBD1 is a possible D gene (5 bases). The germline V gene has CDR1 SGHDT and CDR2 YYEEEE. Trimming took off 0 bases at V and 6 bases at J, with 16 bases between the two ends. The CDR3 sequence is 17 residues long. Written as DNA, the CDR3 is TGTGCCAGCAGCTTGGGTAGTCAGGGTTGGGGTAATTCACCCCTCCACTTT. Protein: CASSLGSQGWGNSPLHF. Full variable domain (remainder filled in from reference TRBV5-6 and TRBJ1-6): DAGVTQSPTHLIKTRGQQVTLRCSPKSGHDTVSWYQQALGQGPQFIFQYYEEEERQRGNFPDRFSGHQFPNYSSELNVNALLLGDSALYLCASSLGSQGWGNSPLHFGNGTRLTVT.

V usage is TRBV7-2 and J usage is TRBJ1-2; a weak D match, TRBD1 (6 bases). Trimming removed 1 base at V and 4 bases at J, with 10 bases between. There are 14 residues in the CDR3. Germline-derived CDR1 and CDR2 are SGHTA and FQGNSA. This CDR3 is CASSLGGQVYGYTF. For the CDR3, the DNA is TGTGCCAGCAGCTTAGGGGGGCAGGTCTATGGCTACACCTTC.

In the case of this clone: Other DNA sequences in the same sample also yield this CDR3. V and J are TRBV25-1 and TRBJ1-1, with 10 positions matching TRBD1. This CDR3 has 14 amino acids. CDR1 is MGHDK, CDR2 SYGVNS, per germline. V shed 3 bases and J 9 bases; nucleotides not matched to a gene: 7. DNA for the CDR3: TGTGCCAGCAGTGACGACAGGGGGCTCGAAAAAGCTTTCTTT. Translation gives CASSDDRGLEKAFF.

The chain recombines TRBV27 with TRBJ2-7; TRBD1 matches 8 bases. The CDR3 contains 13 residues. From germline, CDR1 is MNHEY and CDR2 SMNVEV (reference sequence). V gave up 5 bases and J gave up 1 base; unmatched junction bases: 1. CDR3 coding DNA: TGTGCCAGCAGTCGGGACAGGTCCTACGAGCAGTACTTC. It is translated as CASSRDRSYEQYF.

The chain recombines TRBV18 with TRBJ2-1; D not certain. The germline V gene encodes CDR1 KGHSH and CDR2 LQKENI. V lost 0 bases and J 8 bases, leaving 11 bases between the germline ends. This CDR3 is 14 amino acids long. CDR3: CASSPPVERHEQFF. CDR3 coding DNA: TGTGCCAGCTCACCACCGGTCGAGCGCCATGAGCAGTTCTTC.

The chain joins TRBV7-9 to TRBJ1-1, with D unclear. V was cut by 5 bases and J by 2 bases, with 6 bases left in between. This CDR3 spans 12 amino acids. Germline CDR1 reads SEHNR; CDR2 reads FQNEAQ (reference sequence). CDR3 sequence reads: CASSVSNTEAFF. The DNA of the CDR3 is TGTGCCAGCAGCGTCTCTAACACTGAAGCTTTCTTT.

The chain has TRBV9 and TRBJ1-1; D gene unclear. The V gene lost 0 bases and the J gene lost 2 bases, with 8 bases spanning the gap. The CDR3 runs 14 residues. Germline V CDR1 and CDR2: SGDLS, YYNGEE. This CDR3 reads CASSVGITNTEAFF. CDR3 bases: TGTGCCAGCAGCGTAGGTATCACAAACACTGAAGCTTTCTTT.

V is TRBV15 and J is TRBJ2-3; D gene uncertain. CDR3 length equals 15 residues. V lost 1 base and J lost 2, with 10 bases in between. Germline values: CDR1 LNHNV, CDR2 YYDKDF (reference sequence). The CDR3 sequence: CATSRVGIATDTQYF. Here the CDR3 DNA reads TGTGCCACCAGCAGAGTAGGCATAGCCACAGATACGCAGTATTTT. Based on the CDR3 plus reference TRBV15 and TRBJ2-3, the full variable domain is DAMVIQNPRYQVTQFGKPVTLSCSQTLNHNVMYWYQQKSSQAPKLLFHYYDKDFNNEADTPDNFQSRRPNTSFCFLDIRSPGLGDTAMYLCATSRVGIATDTQYFGPGTRLTVL.

Points on this clone: Other DNA variants within this sample encode the same CDR3. The rearrangement joins TRBV30 to TRBJ2-7, with D perhaps TRBD1 (6 bases). Germline loops: CDR1 GTSNPN, CDR2 SVGIG (reference sequence). Trimming removed 8 bases from V and 7 bases from J, with 18 bases in between. The CDR3 is 12 residues long. CDR3 residues: CAVVGGGGEQYF. The CDR3 coding sequence is TGTGCCGTAGTAGGGGGTGGGGGTGAGCAGTACTTC.

V usage is TRBV6-5 and J usage is TRBJ2-7; D unclear. This CDR3 spans 15 amino acids. Germline CDR1 and CDR2: MNHEY and SVGAGI. V was shortened by 5 bases and J by 3 bases, with 17 bases between the two germline ends. CDR3 in DNA: TGTGCCAGCAGTCAGACCGGGTCCAAAAGCTACGAGCAGTACTTC. Translated: CASSQTGSKSYEQYF.

The chain carries TRBV9 and TRBJ2-1; 7 bases agree with TRBD2. After removal of 2 bases from V and 1 base from J, the junction contained 9 bases not matched to a gene. The V gene's germline CDR1 is SGDLS and CDR2 YYNGEE. The CDR3 has 17 amino acids. The CDR3 is CASSVLSGTRSYNEQFF. DNA for the CDR3: TGTGCCAGCAGCGTCCTGAGCGGGACGAGGTCCTACAATGAGCAGTTCTTC.

V and J are TRBV7-2 and TRBJ1-1; a weak D match, TRBD1 (5 bases). V gave up 0 bases and J gave up 1 base, with 9 bases separating them. The CDR3 length is 15 residues. Germline V lookup: CDR1 SGHTA, CDR2 FQGNSA. The CDR3 region has the DNA TGTGCCAGCAGCTTAGCCGGCCAGGGGAACACTGAAGCTTTCTTT. Translation gives CASSLAGQGNTEAFF. Filled out from reference TRBV7-2 and TRBJ1-1, the complete variable domain reads GAGVSQSPSNKVTEKGKDVELRCDPISGHTALYWYRQSLGQGLEFLIYFQGNSAPDKSGLPSDRFSAERTGGSVSTLTIQRTQQEDSAVYLCASSLAGQGNTEAFFGQGTRLTVV.

This clone came up once. The chain joins TRBV4-2 to TRBJ2-5, with TRBD2 matching over 14 bases. Germline V gene sequence: CDR1 LGHNA, CDR2 YNFKEQ. V was pared by 5 bases and J by 4 bases, with 12 bases of the junction left unmatched. The CDR3 is 18 residues long. Written as DNA, the CDR3 is TGTGCCAGCAGCTTGGGACTAGCGGGGGCTACAAAGAGAGAGACCCAGTACTTC. Translating gives CASSLGLAGATKRETQYF.

With regard to this clone: Other DNA variants within this sample encode the same CDR3. The genes are TRBV18 and TRBJ2-2; TRBD1 matches at 7 bases. The CDR3 covers 16 residues. J gave up 2 bases and V 3 bases, and 6 bases lay outside the gene matches. The germline CDR1 and CDR2 sequences are KGHSH and LQKENI. The CDR3 here is CASSPRTGANTGELFF. The CDR3 DNA follows: TGTGCCAGCTCACCGCGGACAGGCGCTAACACCGGGGAGCTGTTTTTT.

V gene TRBV5-1 combines with J gene TRBJ2-3; D is undetermined. Trimming stripped 2 bases from V and 3 bases from J, with 4 bases between. Germline loops: CDR1 SGHRS, CDR2 YFSETQ. The CDR3 contains 12 residues. The CDR3: CASSFMTDTQYF. CDR3 coding DNA: TGCGCCAGCAGCTTTATGACAGATACGCAGTATTTT.

V gene TRBV6-1 combines with J gene TRBJ2-3; 12 nucleotides line up with TRBD2. Germline trimming cut 6 bases from V and 4 bases from J; bases unmatched to any gene: 2. The CDR3 length is 14 residues. The germline V gene encodes CDR1 MNHNS and CDR2 SASEGT. The CDR3 region is CASRASGGADTQYF. The CDR3 bases are TGTGCCAGCAGGGCTAGCGGGGGGGCAGATACGCAGTATTTT.

The chain carries TRBV29-1 and TRBJ1-4; 9 bases agree with TRBD1. CDR1 is SQVTM and CDR2 is ANQGSEA in the germline V gene. V was pared by 7 bases and J by 0 bases, with 9 bases of the junction left unmatched. The CDR3 length is 16 residues. The CDR3 DNA is TGCAGCGCCGGACAGGGGCCACTTGCAACTAATGAAAAACTGTTTTTT. It yields the protein CSAGQGPLATNEKLFF. Full variable domain (remainder filled in from reference TRBV29-1 and TRBJ1-4): SAVISQKPSRDICQRGTSLTIQCQVDSQVTMMFWYRQQPGQSLTLIATANQGSEATYESGFVIDKFPISRPNLTFSTLTVSNMSPEDSSIYLCSAGQGPLATNEKLFFGSGTQLSVL.

V and J are TRBV4-3 and TRBJ1-1; TRBD1 might be the D (5 bases). Germline V gene data show CDR1 as LGHNA and CDR2 as YSLEER. V was pared by 0 bases and J by 5 bases, with 13 bases between. The CDR3 has 15 residues. The CDR3 protein is CASSQDGGGVTEAFF. The DNA for the CDR3 is TGCGCCAGCAGCCAAGATGGCGGAGGGGTTACTGAAGCTTTCTTT.

This chain uses TRBV6-1 with TRBJ2-7; 11 bases line up with TRBD2. With 1 base clipped from V and 4 bases from J, the junction kept 12 bases outside the gene matches. This CDR3 contains 18 residues. The germline V gene has CDR1 MNHNS and CDR2 SASEGT. The CDR3 region has the DNA TGTGCCAGCAGTGAAGTCGTCACGGGACTAGCGGAAGGTTACGAGCAGTACTTC. It is translated as CASSEVVTGLAEGYEQYF.

This chain links TRBV7-2 with TRBJ2-7; D is perhaps TRBD2 (6 bases). V lost 1 base, J lost 4 bases, and 14 bases lay in between. CDR3 length: 15 residues. Germline V gene sequence: CDR1 SGHTA, CDR2 FQGNSA. CDR3 bases: TGTGCCAGCAGCTTAGAAGGAGGGAGCGGGTACGAGCAGTACTTC. It is translated as CASSLEGGSGYEQYF.

The chain combines TRBV12-5 with TRBJ1-2; a possible D gene is TRBD1 (6 bases). The CDR3 spans 15 residues. V was pared by 2 bases and J by 5 bases, with 15 bases between. The germline V gene encodes CDR1 LGHNT and CDR2 FRNRAP. The CDR3 region is CASGLFRGPGYGYTF. CDR3 nucleotide sequence: TGTGCTAGTGGTTTGTTCAGGGGTCCTGGGTATGGCTACACCTTC.

The V and J genes are TRBV15 and TRBJ2-5; 7 positions agree with TRBD1. Germline trimming cut 5 bases from V and 5 bases from J; bases unmatched to any gene: 11. This CDR3 contains 15 residues. In germline, CDR1 is LNHNV, CDR2 YYDKDF (reference sequence). The chain's CDR3 is CATSALIRGLETQYF. The CDR3 DNA reads TGTGCCACCAGCGCGCTGATAAGGGGGCTGGAGACCCAGTACTTC.

This chain joins TRBV19 and TRBJ2-7; 9 bases agree with TRBD1. Germline CDR1 and CDR2: LNHDA and SQIVND (reference sequence). V was clipped by 10 bases and J by 0 bases; unmatched bases: 13. The CDR3 totals 16 residues. The CDR3 bases are TGTGCCACCTCACAGGGGGCAAATTACCTCTCCTACGAGCAGTACTTC. Translation gives CATSQGANYLSYEQYF.

CDR3 sequence: CASGLVTDRGRSQPQHF. The CDR3 region has the DNA TGTGCTAGTGGTTTGGTAACCGACAGGGGGCGTAGTCAGCCCCAGCATTTT. The rearrangement uses TRBV12-5 and TRBJ1-5; 10 nucleotides match TRBD1. From germline, CDR1 is LGHNT and CDR2 FRNRAP. The CDR3 is 17 residues long. Unmatched junction bases numbered 8, after V lost 0 bases and J lost 6 bases.

The chain uses TRBV27 and TRBJ1-1; D may be TRBD1 (6 bases). Per the germline V gene, CDR1 is MNHEY and CDR2 is SMNVEV (reference sequence). Trimming left V 1 base short and J 4 bases short, with 13 bases between. This CDR3 has 15 amino acids. For the CDR3, the DNA is TGTGCCAGCAGTTTATTCCTCGCAGGGGTCACTGAAGCTTTCTTT. Protein: CASSLFLAGVTEAFF.

The chain has TRBV7-2 and TRBJ1-4; TRBD1 aligns across 8 bases. V gave up 1 base and J gave up 8 bases; unmatched junction bases: 9. The CDR3 length is 16 residues. Germline CDR1 and CDR2: SGHTA and FQGNSA. The CDR3 loop reads CASSLGRGRIWEKLFF. The CDR3, as DNA: TGTGCCAGCAGCTTAGGCAGGGGGCGCATTTGGGAAAAACTGTTTTTT.